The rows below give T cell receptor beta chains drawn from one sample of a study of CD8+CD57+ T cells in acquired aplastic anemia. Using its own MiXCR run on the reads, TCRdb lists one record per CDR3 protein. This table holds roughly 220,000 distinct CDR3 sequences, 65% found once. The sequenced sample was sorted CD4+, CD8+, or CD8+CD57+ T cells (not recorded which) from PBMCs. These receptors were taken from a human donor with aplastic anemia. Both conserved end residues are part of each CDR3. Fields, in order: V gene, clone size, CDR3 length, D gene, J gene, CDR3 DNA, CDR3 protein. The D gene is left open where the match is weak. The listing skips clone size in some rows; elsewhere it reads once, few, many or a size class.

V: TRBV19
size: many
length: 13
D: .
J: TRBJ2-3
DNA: TGTGCCACCAAAGAGTGGGGCACAGATACGCAGTATTTT
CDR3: CATKEWGTDTQYF

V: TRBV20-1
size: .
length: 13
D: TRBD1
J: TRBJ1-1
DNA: TGCAGTGCGAGAGACAGGGGGAACACTGAAGCTTTCTTT
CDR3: CSARDRGNTEAFF

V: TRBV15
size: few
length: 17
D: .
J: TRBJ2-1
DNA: TGTGCCACCAGCAGCTTAGAGGTCAGGGTTTTAGCAAATGAGCAGTTCTTC
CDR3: CATSSLEVRVLANEQFF

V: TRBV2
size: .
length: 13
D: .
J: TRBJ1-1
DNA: TGTGCCAGCAAGAGGTGGGCCCTCACTGAAGCTTTCTTT
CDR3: CASKRWALTEAFF

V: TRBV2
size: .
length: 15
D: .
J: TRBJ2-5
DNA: TGTGCCAGCGGGGAGGACAGGATATTCGGGGAGACCCAGTACTTC
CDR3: CASGEDRIFGETQYF

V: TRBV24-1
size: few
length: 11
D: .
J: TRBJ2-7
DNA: TGTGCCACCAGTCTCGGTGGGGAGCAGTACTTC
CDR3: CATSLGGEQYF

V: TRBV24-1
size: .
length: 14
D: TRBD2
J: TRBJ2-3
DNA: TGTGCCACCGGCGGGGGGGCGGTGGTAGATACGCAGTATTTT
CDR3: CATGGGAVVDTQYF

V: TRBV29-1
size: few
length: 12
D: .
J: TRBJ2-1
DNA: TGCAGCGTTGGCGGAAATAGCCCTGGACAGTTCTTC
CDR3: CSVGGNSPGQFF

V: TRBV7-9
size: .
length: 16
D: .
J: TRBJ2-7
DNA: TGTGCCAGCAGCTCCCCCCGGAGTGGGGTGGCCTCCGAGCAGTACTTC
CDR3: CASSSPRSGVASEQYF

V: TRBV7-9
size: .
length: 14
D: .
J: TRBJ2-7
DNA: TGTGCCAGCAGCTTTACAGGGAACTCCTACGAGCAGTACTTC
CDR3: CASSFTGNSYEQYF

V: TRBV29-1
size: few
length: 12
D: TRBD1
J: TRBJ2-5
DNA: TGCAGCGTCGTACGAGGGGGCCAGACCCAGTACTTC
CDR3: CSVVRGGQTQYF

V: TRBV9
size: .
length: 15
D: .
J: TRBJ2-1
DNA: TGTGCCAGCAGCGTAGAAGGGGCGCGTTTTGATGAGCAGTTCTTC
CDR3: CASSVEGARFDEQFF

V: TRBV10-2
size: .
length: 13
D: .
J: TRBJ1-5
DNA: TGCGCCAGCAGTGATCATCCGAATCAGCCCCAGCATTTT
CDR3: CASSDHPNQPQHF

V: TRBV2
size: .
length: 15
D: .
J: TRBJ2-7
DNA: TGTGCCAGTAAGGGAGGTGGGGGGGCCTTTTACGAGCAGTACTTC
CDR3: CASKGGGGAFYEQYF

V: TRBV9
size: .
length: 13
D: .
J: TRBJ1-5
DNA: TGTGCCAGCGTGAGACAGTTTAATCAGCCCCAGCATTTT
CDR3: CASVRQFNQPQHF

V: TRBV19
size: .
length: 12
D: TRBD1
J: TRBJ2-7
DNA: TGTGCGGCGGGACAGGGGTTCAGCGAGCAGTACTTC
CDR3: CAAGQGFSEQYF

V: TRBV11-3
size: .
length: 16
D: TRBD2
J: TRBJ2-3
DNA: TGTGCCAGCAGCCTCCGCCTAGCGGGAGTAGCAGATACGCAGTATTTT
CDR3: CASSLRLAGVADTQYF

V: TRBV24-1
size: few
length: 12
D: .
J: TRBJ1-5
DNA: TGTGCCACCAGTCGAGGAGAAAAGCCCCAGCATTTT
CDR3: CATSRGEKPQHF

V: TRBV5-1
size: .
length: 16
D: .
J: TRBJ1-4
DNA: TGCGCCAGCAGCTTCGGGATGGCCGCAACTAATGAAAAACTGTTTTTT
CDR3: CASSFGMAATNEKLFF

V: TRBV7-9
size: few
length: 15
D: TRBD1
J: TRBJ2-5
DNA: TGTGCCAGCAGCTTAGGGACAGGGGTGAGCGAGACCCAGTACTTC
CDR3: CASSLGTGVSETQYF

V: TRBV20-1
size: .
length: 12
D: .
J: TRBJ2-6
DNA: TGCAGTGCACGGGTGTTAGCCAACGTCCTGACTTTC
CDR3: CSARVLANVLTF

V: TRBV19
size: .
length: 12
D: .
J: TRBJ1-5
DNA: TGTGCCAGTAGTGACAGCAATCAGCCCCAGCATTTT
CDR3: CASSDSNQPQHF

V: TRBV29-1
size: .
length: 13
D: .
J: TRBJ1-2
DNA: TGCAGTGACCAAGGGGTAGGCAACTATGGCTACACCTTC
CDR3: CSDQGVGNYGYTF

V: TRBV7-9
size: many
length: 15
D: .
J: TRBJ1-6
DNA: TGTGCCAGCAGCTTCCCCGGGCCTCATAATTCACCCCTCCACTTT
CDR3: CASSFPGPHNSPLHF

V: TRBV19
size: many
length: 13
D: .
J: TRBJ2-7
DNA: TGTGCCAGTAGTATAGATCTTCCGTACGAGCAGTACTTC
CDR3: CASSIDLPYEQYF

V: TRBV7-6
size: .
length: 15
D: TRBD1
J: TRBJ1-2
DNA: TGTGCCAGCAGCTTAAACAGGGGACTTCCTTATGGCTACACCTTC
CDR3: CASSLNRGLPYGYTF

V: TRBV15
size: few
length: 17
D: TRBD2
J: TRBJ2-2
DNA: TGTGCCACCAGCAGGGGACTAGTCCTATCGAACACCGGGGAGCTGTTTTTT
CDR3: CATSRGLVLSNTGELFF

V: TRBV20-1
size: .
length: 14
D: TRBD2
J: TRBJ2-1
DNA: TGCAGTGCTAGTTCTAGCGGGAGAGGGGTTGAGCAGTTCTTC
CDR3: CSASSSGRGVEQFF

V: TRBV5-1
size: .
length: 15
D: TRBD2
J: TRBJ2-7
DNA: TGCGCCAGCAGCTTGGACGCGGGGGGTCCCTACGAGCAGTACTTC
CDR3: CASSLDAGGPYEQYF

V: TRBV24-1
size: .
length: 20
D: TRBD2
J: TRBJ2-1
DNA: TGTGCCACCAGTGATTTGGTCCCGGAGCGGGAGGGCCTTTTTTGCAATGAGCAGTTCTTC
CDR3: CATSDLVPEREGLFCNEQFF